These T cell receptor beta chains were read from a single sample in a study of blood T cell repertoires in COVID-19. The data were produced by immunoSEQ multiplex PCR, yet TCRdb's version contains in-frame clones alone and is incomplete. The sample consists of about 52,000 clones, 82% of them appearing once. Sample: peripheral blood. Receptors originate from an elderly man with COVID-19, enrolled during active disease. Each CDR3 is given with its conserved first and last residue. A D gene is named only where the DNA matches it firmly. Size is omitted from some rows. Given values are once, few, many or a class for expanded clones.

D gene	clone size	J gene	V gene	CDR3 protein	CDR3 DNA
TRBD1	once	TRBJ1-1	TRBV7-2	CASSRGQGNTEAFF	TGTGCCAGCAGCAGAGGACAGGGGAACACTGAAGCTTTCTTT
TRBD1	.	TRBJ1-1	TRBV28	CASSMGQLYTEAFF	TGTGCCAGCAGTATGGGACAGCTCTACACTGAAGCTTTCTTT
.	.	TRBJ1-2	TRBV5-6	CASSSETGIGPGDYGYTF	TGTGCCAGCAGCTCAGAGACAGGTATCGGGCCAGGCGACTATGGCTACACCTTC
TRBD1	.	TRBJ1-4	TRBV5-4	CASSLATGVNEKLFF	TGTGCCAGCAGCTTGGCTACAGGGGTTAATGAAAAACTGTTTTTT
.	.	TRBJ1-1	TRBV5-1	CASSLVVGVNTEAFF	TGCGCCAGCAGCTTGGTTGTAGGGGTGAACACTGAAGCTTTCTTT
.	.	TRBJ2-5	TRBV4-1	CASSRLRGSAETQYF	TGCGCCAGCAGCCGTTTGAGGGGGAGTGCGGAGACCCAGTACTTC
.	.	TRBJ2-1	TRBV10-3	CAISESGNEQFF	TGTGCCATCAGTGAGTCCGGCAATGAGCAGTTCTTC
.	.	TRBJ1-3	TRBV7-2	CASSLGGGTELGNTIYF	TGTGCCAGCAGCTTAGGTGGGGGGACCGAGCTTGGAAACACCATATATTTT
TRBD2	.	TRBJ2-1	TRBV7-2	CASSGAGTSGYNEQFF	TGTGCCAGCAGCGGAGCCGGGACTAGCGGATACAATGAGCAGTTCTTC
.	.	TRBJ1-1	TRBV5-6	CASSLRRGAEAFF	TGTGCCAGCAGCTTGCGTCGGGGGGCTGAAGCTTTCTTT
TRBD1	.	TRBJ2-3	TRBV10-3	CAISGVQGAPITQYF	TGTGCCATCAGTGGGGTGCAGGGGGCCCCCATTACGCAGTATTTT
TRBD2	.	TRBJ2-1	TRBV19	CASSLQATSGPYNEQFF	TGTGCCAGTAGTTTGCAAGCGACTAGCGGGCCCTACAATGAGCAGTTCTTC
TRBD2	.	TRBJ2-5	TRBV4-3	CASSPRVPSREGGETQYF	TGCGCCAGCAGCCCCCGAGTCCCGAGCAGGGAGGGTGGGGAGACCCAGTACTTC
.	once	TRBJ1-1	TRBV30	CAWSLQTNTEAFF	TGTGCCTGGAGTTTGCAGACTAACACTGAAGCTTTCTTT
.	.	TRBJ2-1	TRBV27	CASRISSAHNEQFF	TGTGCCAGCAGGATTAGCTCTGCCCACAATGAGCAGTTCTTC
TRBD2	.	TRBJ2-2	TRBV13	CASSGPLAGYNTGELFF	TGTGCCAGCAGCGGGCCACTAGCGGGATACAACACCGGGGAGCTGTTTTTT
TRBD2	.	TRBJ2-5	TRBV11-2	CASSLQRGAGTQYF	TGTGCCAGCAGCTTGCAGCGGGGGGCGGGGACCCAGTACTTC
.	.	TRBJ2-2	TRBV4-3	CASSLGGGAGTGELFF	TGCGCCAGCAGCCTAGGGGGCGGGGCGGGCACCGGGGAGCTGTTTTTT
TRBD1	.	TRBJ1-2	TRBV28	CASTSPGQNAWGYTF	TGTGCCAGCACTTCACCGGGACAGAACGCTTGGGGCTACACCTTC
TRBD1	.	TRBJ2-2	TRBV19	CASRDRVFGELFF	TGTGCCAGCAGGGACAGGGTCTTCGGGGAGCTGTTTTTT
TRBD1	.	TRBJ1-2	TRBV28	CASGRQGADGYGYTF	TGTGCCAGCGGCAGACAGGGGGCGGATGGCTATGGCTACACCTTC
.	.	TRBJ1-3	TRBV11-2	CASSRRGNSGNTIYF	TGTGCCAGCAGCCGCCGCGGTAACTCTGGAAACACCATATATTTT
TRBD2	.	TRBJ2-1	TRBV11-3	CASSLVSGSSGNEQFF	TGTGCCAGCAGCTTAGTCAGCGGGAGCTCTGGCAATGAGCAGTTCTTC
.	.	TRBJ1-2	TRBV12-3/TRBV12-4	CASSLTGDYGYTF	TGTGCCAGCAGTTTAACGGGGGACTATGGCTACACCTTC
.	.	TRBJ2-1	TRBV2	CASRPLAPSYNEQFF	TGTGCCAGTCGCCCTCTAGCGCCATCCTACAATGAGCAGTTCTTC
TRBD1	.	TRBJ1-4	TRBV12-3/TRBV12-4	CASTRTGFEKLFF	TGTGCCAGCACTCGGACAGGGTTTGAAAAACTGTTTTTT